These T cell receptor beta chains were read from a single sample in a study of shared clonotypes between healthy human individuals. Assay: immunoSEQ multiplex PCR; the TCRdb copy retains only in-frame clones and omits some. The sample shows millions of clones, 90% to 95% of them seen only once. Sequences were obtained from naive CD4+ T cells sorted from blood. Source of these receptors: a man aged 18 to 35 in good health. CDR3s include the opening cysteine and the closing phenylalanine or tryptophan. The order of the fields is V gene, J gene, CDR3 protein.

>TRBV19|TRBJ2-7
CASSIGPGAYEQYF
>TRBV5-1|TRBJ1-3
CASSIAPAGSGNTIYF
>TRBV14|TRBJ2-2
CASSPTTSGVAGELFF
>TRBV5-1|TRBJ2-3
CASSRGASGGPSTDTQYF
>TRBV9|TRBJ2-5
CASSVEGQGPRDF
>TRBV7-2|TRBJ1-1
CASSLATGLFNTEAFF
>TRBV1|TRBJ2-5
CTSSHGTSGTPRETQYF
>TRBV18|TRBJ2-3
CASSPNSPTDTQYF
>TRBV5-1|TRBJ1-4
CASSQGQGGEKLFF
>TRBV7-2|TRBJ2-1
CASSIHNEQFF